This T cell receptor (beta chain) is from a study of cytomegalovirus exposure and HLA in healthy donors (dated by TCRdb to about 2017). Regarding the complete study: A later analysis indicated that the 130 or so validation repertoires were generated on the platform also employed for the roughly 720 repertoires of the first cohort. The study aimed to test whether signatures of past pathogen exposure could be identified by cataloging public T cell receptors. In addition to the first cohort of 650 to 750 subjects, a separate validation cohort of 120 different subjects was used. High-throughput TCR immunosequencing, statistical association of individual TCRs with disease status, and machine learning were combined to predict cytomegalovirus infection status. Overall study outcomes, separate from this receptor: Most TCR sequences were seen in very few donors, while some public TCRs were found in many individuals. A later analysis lacked HLA typing for the validation cohort, so it scored co-occurrence in that cohort across all 130 or so repertoires. In both the original and validation cohorts, the classifier was reported to diagnose cytomegalovirus status with high specificity and sensitivity. The authors suggested that the approach could potentially be extended to other disease states and immunological phenotypes. Subsequent analysis determined that TCRs grouped into clusters in the first cohort also showed a tendency toward co-occurrence across the 120 or so validation repertoires, and 85% to 95% of cluster scores exceeded 0. Three of the identified cytomegalovirus-associated TCR beta chains were confirmed in vitro to be specific for cytomegalovirus antigens. The study listed over 150 TCR beta chains as associated with cytomegalovirus.

Separate from the approximately 670-subject first cohort, the validation cohort of about 110 subjects was the group to which the donors belonged. The CDR3 contains 15 residues, cysteine and phenylalanine counted. The only DNA kept is the CDR3, 45 bases in frame from the first base. The CDR1 and CDR2 encoded by the germline V gene are MGHRA and YSYEKL. Trimming leaves V shorter by 0 bases and J shorter by 3 bases, with the junction holding 5 bases beyond the gene matches. Library preparation employed the immunoSEQ multiplex PCR assay. The paper's processing steps were these. To diagnose cytomegalovirus status from the catalog of TCR beta chain sequences, a statistical classification framework was built. What TCRdb holds here is the immuneACCESS table cut down to in-frame rearrangements. Part of the clones is not present; checked against another copy, under half of the missing clones reflect an unresolved V gene, and the others are unexplained. D and trimming were read from the DNA, whereas the V and J calls and clone size are those reported in that table. The sample records some 250,000 clones, around 87% of which are singletons. Roughly 0.4% of the sample is in the top ten clones.

Comment on this clone: This clone's antigen is unknown. No qualities accompany the bases; no much larger clone lies one base away.

Here the chain combines TRBV4-1 and TRBJ2-7; 7 bases in between match TRBD1. This TCR derives from a woman aged 18 to 35 in good health and CMV-seronegative. The sequenced sample was PBMCs. The CDR3 in this case is CASSQDRGQNYEQYF. In nucleotide form, the sequence is TGCGCCAGCAGCCAAGATCGGGGACAGAACTACGAGCAGTACTTC.